The T cell receptor beta chain described here comes from a study of human T cells and chemical hapten exposure. Study findings and constraints: Significantly more large CDR3 similarity clusters arose among expanded TCRs than among controls.

CDR1 MNHNS and CDR2 SASEGT come from the germline V gene. The CDR3 sequence is 11 residues long. Trimming removed 4 bases from V and 9 bases from J, with 9 bases in between. Time point of the sample: patch test 3, about 24 weeks after DPC sensitization. Treatment given: therapeutic diphenylcyclopropenone sensitization with weekly scalp DPC. Unfractionated whole blood served as the source for total RNA extraction. This clonotype was counted a few times. Its specificity is not known. The library labeled individual cDNA molecules by adding unique molecular identifiers to them. One entry per CDR3 protein, called by TCRdb with MiXCR from the RACE reads. The sample shows some 74,000 distinct CDR3 sequences, approximately 12% of them seen only once.

The sequence was collected from a woman between 45 and 65 years old with alopecia areata. Some clones in this sample may be carry-over from other donors' samples. Sequenced material: whole blood, taken in connection with sensitization to the hapten diphenylcyclopropenone (DPC). V gene TRBV6-1 combines with J gene TRBJ1-1; D possibly corresponds to TRBD1 (6 bases). In DNA form, the CDR3 reads TGTGCCAGCAGTGCTACAGGGAAAGCTTTCTTT. Protein product: CASSATGKAFF.